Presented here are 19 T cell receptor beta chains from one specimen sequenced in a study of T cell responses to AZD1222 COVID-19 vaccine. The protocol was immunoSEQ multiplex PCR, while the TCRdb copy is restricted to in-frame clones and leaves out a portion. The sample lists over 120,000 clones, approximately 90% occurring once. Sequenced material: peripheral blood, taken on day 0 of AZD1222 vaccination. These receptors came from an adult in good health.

The CDR3 nucleotides read TGTGCTGGGTCCGGATTATATGGCTACACCTTC. Its protein product is CAGSGLYGYTF. The chain carries TRBV12-5 and TRBJ1-2; unclear D gene. Trimming left V 11 bases short and J 5 bases short, with 12 bases between. Germline lookup yields CDR1 LGHNT and CDR2 FRNRAP. This CDR3 is 11 amino acids long.

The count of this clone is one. The CDR3 here is CASSPRGSPSSYEQYF. In DNA form, the CDR3 reads TGTGCCAGCAGTCCCAGGGGCTCTCCTAGCTCCTACGAGCAGTACTTC. This sequence joins TRBV5-4 and TRBJ2-7, with a tentative D call TRBD1 (6 bases). Trimming took 5 bases from V and 0 from J, leaving 18 bases between them. The germline CDR1 and CDR2 sequences are SGHNT and YYREEE (reference sequence). The CDR3 sequence is 16 residues long.

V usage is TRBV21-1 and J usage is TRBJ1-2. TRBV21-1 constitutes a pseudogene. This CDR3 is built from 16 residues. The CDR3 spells CASRRGPGTLCGGYTF. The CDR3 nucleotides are TGTGCCAGCCGGCGAGGACCAGGGACGCTTTGCGGTGGCTACACCTTC.

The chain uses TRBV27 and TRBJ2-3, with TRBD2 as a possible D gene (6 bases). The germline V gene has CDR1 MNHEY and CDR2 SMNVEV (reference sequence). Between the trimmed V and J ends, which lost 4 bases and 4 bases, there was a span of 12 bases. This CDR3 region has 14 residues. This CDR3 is CASSSGLPADTQYF. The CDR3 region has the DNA TGTGCCAGCAGTTCGGGACTTCCCGCAGATACGCAGTATTTT.

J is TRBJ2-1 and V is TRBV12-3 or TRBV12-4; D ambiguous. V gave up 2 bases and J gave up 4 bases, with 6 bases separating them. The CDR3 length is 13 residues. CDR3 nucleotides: TGTGCCAGCAGTTTACCCGGGTACAATGAGCAGTTCTTC. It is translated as CASSLPGYNEQFF.

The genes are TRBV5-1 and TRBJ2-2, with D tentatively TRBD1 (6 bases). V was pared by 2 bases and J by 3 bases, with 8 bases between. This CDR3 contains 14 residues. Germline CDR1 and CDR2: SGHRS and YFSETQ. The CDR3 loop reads CASSLTGYTGELFF. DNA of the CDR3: TGCGCCAGCAGCTTAACAGGGTACACCGGGGAGCTGTTTTTT.

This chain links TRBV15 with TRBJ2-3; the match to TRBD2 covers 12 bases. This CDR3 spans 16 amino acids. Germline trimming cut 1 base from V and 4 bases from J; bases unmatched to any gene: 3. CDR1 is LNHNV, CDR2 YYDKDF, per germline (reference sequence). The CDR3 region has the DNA TGTGCCACCAGCAGAGCCCTAGCGGGAGGGGCAGATACGCAGTATTTT. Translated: CATSRALAGGADTQYF.

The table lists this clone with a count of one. CDR3 bases: TGTGCCAGCAGCTTGGCCCTAAGGGGCACTGAAGCTTTCTTT. Translation: CASSLALRGTEAFF. The chain carries TRBV5-8 and TRBJ1-1; D is possibly TRBD1 (5 bases). Per germline, CDR1 SGHTS and CDR2 YDEGEE. The CDR3 consists of 14 residues. With 0 bases removed from V and 4 bases from J, the gap between germline ends came to 10 bases.

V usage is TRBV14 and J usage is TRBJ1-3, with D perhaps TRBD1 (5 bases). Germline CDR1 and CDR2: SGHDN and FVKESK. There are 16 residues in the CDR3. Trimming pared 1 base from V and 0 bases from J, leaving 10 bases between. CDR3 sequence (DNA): TGTGCCAGCAGCCAAGTGGGGGATATCTCTGGAAACACCATATATTTT. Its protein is CASSQVGDISGNTIYF.

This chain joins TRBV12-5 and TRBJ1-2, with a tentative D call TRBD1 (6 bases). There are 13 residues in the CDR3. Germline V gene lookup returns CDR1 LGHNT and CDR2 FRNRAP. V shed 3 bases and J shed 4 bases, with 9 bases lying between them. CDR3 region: CASGLLGAYGYTF. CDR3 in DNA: TGTGCTAGTGGTTTATTGGGGGCCTATGGCTACACCTTC.

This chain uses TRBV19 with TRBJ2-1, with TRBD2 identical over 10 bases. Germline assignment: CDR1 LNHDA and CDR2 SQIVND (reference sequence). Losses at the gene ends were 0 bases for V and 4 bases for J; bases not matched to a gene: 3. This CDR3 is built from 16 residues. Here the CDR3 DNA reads TGTGCCAGTAGTATAGATTCTAGCGGGAGATACAATGAGCAGTTCTTC. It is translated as CASSIDSSGRYNEQFF.

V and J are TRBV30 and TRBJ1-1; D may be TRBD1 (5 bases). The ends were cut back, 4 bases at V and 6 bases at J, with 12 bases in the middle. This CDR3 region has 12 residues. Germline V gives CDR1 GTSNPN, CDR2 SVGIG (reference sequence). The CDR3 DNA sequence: TGTGCCTGGAACCGGGGGAAGCCTGAAGCTTTCTTT. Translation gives CAWNRGKPEAFF.

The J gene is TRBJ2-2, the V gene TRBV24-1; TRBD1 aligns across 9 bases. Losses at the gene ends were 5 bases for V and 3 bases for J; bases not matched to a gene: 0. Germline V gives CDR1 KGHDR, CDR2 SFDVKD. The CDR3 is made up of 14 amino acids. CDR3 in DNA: TGTGCCACCAGTGGGGACAGGGACACCGGGGAGCTGTTTTTT. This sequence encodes CATSGDRDTGELFF.

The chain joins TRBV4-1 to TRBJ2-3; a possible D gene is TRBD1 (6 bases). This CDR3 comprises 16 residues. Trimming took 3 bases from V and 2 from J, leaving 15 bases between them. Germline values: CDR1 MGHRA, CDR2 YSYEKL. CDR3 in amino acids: CASSHGGGSYTDTQYF. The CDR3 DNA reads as TGCGCCAGCAGCCATGGGGGCGGGTCTTACACAGATACGCAGTATTTT.

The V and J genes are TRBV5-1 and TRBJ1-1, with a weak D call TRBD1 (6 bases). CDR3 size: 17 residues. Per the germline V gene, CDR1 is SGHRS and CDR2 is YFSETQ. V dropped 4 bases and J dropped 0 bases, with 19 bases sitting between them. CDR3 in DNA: TGCGCCAGCAGCCCCCGAGGTCAGGGGTGGATGAACACTGAAGCTTTCTTT. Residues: CASSPRGQGWMNTEAFF.

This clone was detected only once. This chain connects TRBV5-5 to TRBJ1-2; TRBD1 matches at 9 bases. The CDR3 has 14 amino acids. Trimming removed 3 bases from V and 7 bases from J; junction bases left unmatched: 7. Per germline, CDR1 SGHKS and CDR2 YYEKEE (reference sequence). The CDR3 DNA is TGTGCCAGCAGCTCAACAGGGGGCCCGGTTGGCTACACCTTC. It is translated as CASSSTGGPVGYTF.

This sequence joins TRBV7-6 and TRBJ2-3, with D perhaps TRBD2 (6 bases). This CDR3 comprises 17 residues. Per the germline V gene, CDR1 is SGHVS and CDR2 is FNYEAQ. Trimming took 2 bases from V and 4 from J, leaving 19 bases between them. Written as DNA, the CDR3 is TGTGCCAGCAGCTTAACCATTGGGGGACTCCGTCCAGATACGCAGTATTTT. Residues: CASSLTIGGLRPDTQYF.

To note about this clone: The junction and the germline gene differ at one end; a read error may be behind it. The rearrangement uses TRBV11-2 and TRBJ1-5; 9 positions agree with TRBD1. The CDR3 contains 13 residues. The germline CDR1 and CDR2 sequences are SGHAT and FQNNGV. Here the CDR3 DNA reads TGTGCCGGCAGCCGGACAGGGGATCAGCCCCAGCATTTT. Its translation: CAGSRTGDQPQHF.

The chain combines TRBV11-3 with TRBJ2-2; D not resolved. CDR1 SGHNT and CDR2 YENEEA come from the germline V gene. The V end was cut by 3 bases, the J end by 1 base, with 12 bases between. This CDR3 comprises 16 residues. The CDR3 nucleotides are TGTGCCAGCAGCTTCTCCGGACCCCTGAACACCGGGGAGCTGTTTTTT. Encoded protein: CASSFSGPLNTGELFF.